The 2 T cell receptor beta chains listed next were all sequenced from one sample in a study of memory CD4+ T cells and cytomegalovirus serostatus. The sort gate was single viable CD3+CD4+CD8-CD45RO+ cells for memory CD4+ T cells. The method was immunoSEQ multiplex PCR; TCRdb's version includes in-frame clones alone and lacks a portion of them. The data hold around 40,000 clones, with about four fifths observed a single time. Sequencing was carried out using memory CD4+ T cells from blood. Receptors originate from an adult in good health and CMV-seronegative.

The chain employs TRBV5-4 and TRBJ1-1, with D possibly matching TRBD1 (5 bases). The CDR3 sequence is 13 residues long. V gave up 1 base and J gave up 1 base, with 5 bases separating them. The germline gives CDR1 SGHNT, CDR2 YYREEE (reference sequence). In nucleotides, the CDR3 is TGTGCCAGCAGCTTGACAGGGAACACTGAAGCTTTCTTT. Protein: CASSLTGNTEAFF.

V is TRBV2 and J is TRBJ2-5, with 8 bases matching TRBD2. The ends lost 6 bases at V and 4 bases at J; junction bases unmatched: 7. The germline V gene encodes CDR1 SNHLY and CDR2 FYNNEI. The CDR3 contains 14 residues. The CDR3, as DNA: TGTGCCAGCAGATCCAAGGCGGGAGGAGAGACCCAGTACTTC. Amino acid sequence: CASRSKAGGETQYF.